This T cell receptor beta chain comes out of a study of blood T cell repertoires in COVID-19. The length of the CDR3 is 16 residues. The germline V gene has CDR1 SGHVS and CDR2 FNYEAQ. Deletions cut 1 base from V and 5 bases from J, with 18 bases between. Libraries were prepared by immunoSEQ multiplex PCR; TCRdb keeps only in-frame clonotypes and omits some of them. The sample contains around 350,000 clones, about 88% of which appear only once. The receptor was isolated from a human donor in a cohort sampled during active COVID-19. Input material: peripheral blood. This rearrangement joins TRBV7-6 to TRBJ2-7; tentative D call: TRBD2 (6 bases). Here the CDR3 DNA reads TGTGCCAGCAGCTTAGGAGGACCCGACGGGAGTAACGAGCAGTACTTC. Translated, it gives CASSLGGPDGSNEQYF.